Listed below are T cell receptor beta chains from one sample, sequenced in a study of blood T cell repertoires in COVID-19. Profiling relied on immunoSEQ multiplex PCR, and the TCRdb table lists in-frame clones only, not all of them. This sample yields under 300,000 clones, of which roughly 90% are seen a single time; about 5.9% belongs to the top ten. Source material: peripheral blood. The receptors originated from a man aged 55 to 70 with acute or convalescent COVID-19. The conserved cysteine and the conserved F or W are not part of the CDR3 here.

V gene,J gene,CDR3 protein
TRBV9,TRBJ1-6,ASAGGQGFSPLH
TRBV9,TRBJ1-1,ASSVAGLVTEAF
TRBV18,TRBJ2-7,ASSPLPKSEQY
TRBV6-6,TRBJ2-1,ASSRAPGQGKSSYNEQF
TRBV19,TRBJ2-1,ASSIVSGRAGNNEQF
TRBV5-1,TRBJ2-1,ASSLDSGAYNEQF
TRBV18,TRBJ2-5,ASSPPTGGETQY
TRBV6-5,TRBJ1-4,ASSGMGTTNEKLF
TRBV27,TRBJ2-2,ASSRGGGWNTGELF
TRBV4-1,TRBJ2-5,ASSQDYQETQY
TRBV13,TRBJ1-2,ASSLRMGRGYT
TRBV29-1,TRBJ2-2,SVGLTSGRDLGELF
TRBV2,TRBJ2-7,ASTTDRTANEQY
TRBV2,TRBJ2-7,ASSERTSRTYEQY
TRBV6-2/TRBV6-3,TRBJ2-1,ASSYEAINEQF
TRBV28,TRBJ2-7,ASSTPRLTSYEQY
TRBV28,TRBJ2-3,ASWTGDTDTQY
TRBV7-2,TRBJ2-2,ASSLGGRGNTGELF
TRBV29-1,TRBJ1-2,SVDPRDYGYT
TRBV30,TRBJ2-7,AWSFGTNSYEQY
TRBV5-1,TRBJ2-7,ASSPTPGQGSYEQY
TRBV3-1/TRBV3-2,TRBJ2-7,ATLPEQY
TRBV11-2,TRBJ2-2,ASSFQAGEVGELF
TRBV27,TRBJ2-1,ASTFGQGSYNEQF
TRBV28,TRBJ1-2,AATTGFYGYT
TRBV19,TRBJ2-2,ASSVSNTGELF
TRBV2,TRBJ1-2,ASTGYGGYYGYT
TRBV6-6,TRBJ2-5,ASREEWGPSLTQY
TRBV15,TRBJ2-7,ATSRDLAGAYEQY
TRBV18,TRBJ2-1,ASSPRLAGVGNEQF
TRBV18,TRBJ1-2,ASSPLGQVLYGYT
TRBV2,TRBJ1-1,ASSGARDRGTEAF
TRBV28,TRBJ2-2,ASSLWTELITLTSNTGELF
TRBV28,TRBJ1-1,ASKTGITEAF
TRBV11-3,TRBJ2-2,ASSLPRGTGELF
TRBV24-1,TRBJ2-7,ATSDRDSGSSYEQY
TRBV30,TRBJ1-1,AWSRQAQAGEAF
TRBV3-1/TRBV3-2,TRBJ1-1,ASSQPRDTGHGNTEAF
TRBV2,TRBJ2-1,ASSEWGSGNSEQF
TRBV6-5,TRBJ2-1,ASRGRTSGNDEQF
TRBV4-2,TRBJ1-6,ASSQDATQGFSYNSPLH
TRBV7-3,TRBJ1-1,ASSLTGGLLNTEAF
TRBV30,TRBJ2-3,AWVSGKGTDTQY
TRBV3-1/TRBV3-2,TRBJ2-2,ASSQRELRTGELF
TRBV19,TRBJ1-1,ASSLGSGVGGNTEAF